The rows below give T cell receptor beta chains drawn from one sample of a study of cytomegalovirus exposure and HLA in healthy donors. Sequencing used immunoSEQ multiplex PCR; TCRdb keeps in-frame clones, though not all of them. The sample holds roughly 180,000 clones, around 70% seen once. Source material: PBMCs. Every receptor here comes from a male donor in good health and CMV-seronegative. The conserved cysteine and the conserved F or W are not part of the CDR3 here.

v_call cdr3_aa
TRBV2 ASSGTSGSYEQY
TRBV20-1 SLKRNTEAF
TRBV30 AWNVLGGGAREAF
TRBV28 ASSLSTGTNYEQY
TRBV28 ASSLSRTGWGGGNQPQH
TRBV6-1 AISGFGSEKLF
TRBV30 AWSDTGGLQPQH
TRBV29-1 SAGRGGSSYNEQF
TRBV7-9 ASSLSPGTSGTYPGEQY
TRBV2 ASSSLGQGTFEQY
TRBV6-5 ASRPGTGVSQPQH
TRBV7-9 ASNLNVDTQY
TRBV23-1 ASFLQAGRDNEQF
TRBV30 AWNFLSYGYT
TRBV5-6 ASSPWTGGYNEQF
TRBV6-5 ASRSSYEQY
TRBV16 ASSHPPVRGVYNEQF
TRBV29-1 SGLAEGRASNEQF
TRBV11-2 ASSLGLAGRYEQY
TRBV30 AWNRLGNQPQH
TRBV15 ATSRTSINEQF
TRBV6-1 ASSVRLAGAQETQY
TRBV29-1 SGNRGAEAF
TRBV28 ASSSPTGIHYGYT
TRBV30 AWGRDRGDYT
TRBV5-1 ASSLEGPNEQF
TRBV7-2 ASSLSTSGTDTQY
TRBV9 ASSARGAGANVLT
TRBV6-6 ASSLRGLQRNEQF
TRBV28 ASSDSGTSTYEQY
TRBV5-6 ASSPDRGNYGYT
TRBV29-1 SVGQGEGAEAF
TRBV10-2 ASNDRRGNTDTQY
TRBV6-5 ASSYSGAGGLNEQF
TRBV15 ATQGTRDSNQPQH
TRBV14 ASSQDWTGAYEQY
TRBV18 ASSLGNTEAF
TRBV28 ASSFYRLSSYEQY
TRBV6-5 ASRGDWPSYGYT
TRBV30 ACTLGGKAEAF
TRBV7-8 ASSSLDRDYEQY
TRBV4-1 ASSQEQGRQPQH